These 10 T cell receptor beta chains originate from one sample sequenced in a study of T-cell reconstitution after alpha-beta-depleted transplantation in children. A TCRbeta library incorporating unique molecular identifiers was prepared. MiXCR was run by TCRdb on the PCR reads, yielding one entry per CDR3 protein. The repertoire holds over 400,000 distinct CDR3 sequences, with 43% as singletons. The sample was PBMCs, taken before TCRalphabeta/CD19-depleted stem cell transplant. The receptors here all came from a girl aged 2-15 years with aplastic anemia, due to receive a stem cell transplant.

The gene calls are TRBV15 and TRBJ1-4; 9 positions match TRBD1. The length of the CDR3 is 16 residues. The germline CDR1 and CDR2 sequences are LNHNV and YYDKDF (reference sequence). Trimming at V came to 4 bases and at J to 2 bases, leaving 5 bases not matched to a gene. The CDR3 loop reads CATSTGQGGTNEKLFF. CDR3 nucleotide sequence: TGTGCCACCAGCACGGGACAGGGAGGCACTAATGAAAAACTGTTTTTT.

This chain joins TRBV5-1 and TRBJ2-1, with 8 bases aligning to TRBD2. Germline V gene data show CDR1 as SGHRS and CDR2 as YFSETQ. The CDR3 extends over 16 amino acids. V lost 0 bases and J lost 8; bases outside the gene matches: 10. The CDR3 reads CASSLAGTRGYDEQFF. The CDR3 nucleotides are TGCGCCAGCAGCTTGGCCGGGACTAGGGGGTACGATGAGCAGTTCTTC.

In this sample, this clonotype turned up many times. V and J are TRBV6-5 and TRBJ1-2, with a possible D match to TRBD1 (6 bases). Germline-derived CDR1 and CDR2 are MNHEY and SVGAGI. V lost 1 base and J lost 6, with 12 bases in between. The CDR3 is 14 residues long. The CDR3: CASSYYPGADGYTF. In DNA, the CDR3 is TGTGCCAGCAGTTACTATCCAGGGGCGGATGGCTACACCTTC.

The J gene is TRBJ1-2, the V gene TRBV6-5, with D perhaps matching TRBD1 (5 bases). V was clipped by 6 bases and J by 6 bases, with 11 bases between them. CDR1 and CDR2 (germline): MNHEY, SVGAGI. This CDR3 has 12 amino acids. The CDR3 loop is CASRLWGDGYTF. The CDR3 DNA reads TGTGCCAGCAGACTCTGGGGGGATGGCTACACCTTC.

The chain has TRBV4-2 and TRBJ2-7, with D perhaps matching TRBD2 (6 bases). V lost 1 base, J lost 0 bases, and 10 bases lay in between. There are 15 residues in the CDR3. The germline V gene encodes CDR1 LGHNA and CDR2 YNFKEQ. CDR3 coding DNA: TGTGCCAGCAGCCAAGGACTGACTAGCTCCTACGAGCAGTACTTC. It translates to CASSQGLTSSYEQYF.

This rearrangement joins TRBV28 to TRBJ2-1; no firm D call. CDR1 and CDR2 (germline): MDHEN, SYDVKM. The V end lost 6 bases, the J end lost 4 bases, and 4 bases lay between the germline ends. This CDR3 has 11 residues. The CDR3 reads CASRTYNEQFF. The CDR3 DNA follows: TGTGCCAGCAGGACTTACAATGAGCAGTTCTTC.

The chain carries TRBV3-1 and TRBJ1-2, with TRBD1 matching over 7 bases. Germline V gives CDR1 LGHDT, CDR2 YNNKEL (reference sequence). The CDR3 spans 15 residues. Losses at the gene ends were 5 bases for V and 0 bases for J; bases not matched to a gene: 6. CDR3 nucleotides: TGTGCCAGCAGCATTCGGACAGGTTCTAACTATGGCTACACCTTC. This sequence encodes CASSIRTGSNYGYTF.

CDR3 coding DNA: TGTGCCAGCAGCTTAAGTCAGGGGGGCTTGGACAATGAGCAGTTCTTC. Residues: CASSLSQGGLDNEQFF. The chain uses TRBV7-3 and TRBJ2-1, with a tentative D call TRBD1 (7 bases). The CDR3 runs to 16 residues. The V end lost 1 base, the J end lost 5 bases, and 15 bases lay between the germline ends. Germline CDR1 is SGHTA and CDR2 is FQGTGA.

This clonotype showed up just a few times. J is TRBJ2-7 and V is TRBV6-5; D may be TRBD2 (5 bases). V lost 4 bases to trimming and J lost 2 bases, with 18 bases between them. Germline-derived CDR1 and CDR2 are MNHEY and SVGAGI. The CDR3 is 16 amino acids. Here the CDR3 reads CASSSGSSAWTYEQYF. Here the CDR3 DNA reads TGTGCCAGCAGTTCGGGATCCTCCGCTTGGACCTACGAGCAGTACTTC.

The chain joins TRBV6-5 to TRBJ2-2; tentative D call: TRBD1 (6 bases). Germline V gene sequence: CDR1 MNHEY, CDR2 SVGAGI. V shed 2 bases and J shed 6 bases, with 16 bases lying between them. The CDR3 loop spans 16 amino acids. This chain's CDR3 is CASSYRAGDVAGELFF. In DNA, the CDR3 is TGTGCCAGCAGTTACAGGGCAGGGGACGTCGCCGGGGAGCTGTTTTTT.